This entry is about one TCR beta chain. Its antigen is currently unknown. This CDR3 contains 15 residues. V shed 7 bases, J shed 4 bases, and the junction held 10 bases outside the gene matches. Germline V gene lookup returns CDR1 MDHEN and CDR2 SYDVKM. This sample is drawn from a study of T cell responses to AZD1222 COVID-19 vaccine. Regarding the study as a whole: Sampling that yielded the repertoires occurred only after the peak T cell response. Possibly, clonal diversity was underestimated; donors were largely white British and included more females. After two AZD1222 doses, spike-specific TCR breadth and depth rose versus day 0.

Combined were second doses at about 4 or about 12 weeks. Generated by immunoSEQ multiplex PCR, the TCRdb table keeps only in-frame clones and is missing some. The table lists fewer than 90,000 clones, just over 90% of them singletons. The sample in question was peripheral blood, obtained 28 days after the second AZD1222 dose. The chain uses TRBV28 and TRBJ2-1, with 7 bases that match TRBD2. The sequence was obtained from an adult who received the AZD1222 COVID-19 vaccine. CDR3 region: CASTREVGGYNEQFF. CDR3 nucleotides: TGTGCCAGCACCCGGGAGGTAGGCGGGTACAATGAGCAGTTCTTC.